This entry concerns a single TCR beta chain. These data belong to a study of T cell changes during pregnancy in multiple sclerosis. The CDR3 runs 17 residues. Losses at the gene ends were 3 bases for V and 2 bases for J; bases not matched to a gene: 7. CDR1 and CDR2 from the germline V gene are SEHNR and FQNEAQ (reference sequence). Libraries were prepared by immunoSEQ multiplex PCR; TCRdb keeps only in-frame clonotypes and omits some of them. There are fewer than 80,000 clones in the sample; 92% occur only once, and 2% lies in the top ten. The input for sequencing was peripheral blood, taken in the third trimester of pregnancy. The chain combines TRBV7-9 with TRBJ2-3, with 11 bases lining up with TRBD2. This sequence originates from a female donor in good health, enrolled as a control in a pregnancy study. The CDR3 loop reads CASSFFASGGFTDTQYF. CDR3 DNA: TGTGCCAGCAGCTTTTTCGCTAGCGGGGGGTTCACAGATACGCAGTATTTT.